The 14 T cell receptor beta chains in this list originate from one sample, sequenced in a study of blood T cells in healthy people across ages. Then a second PCR, running roughly 6 to 12 cycles, was carried out with a sample-barcoded 5' primer and a J-beta primer mix. TCRdb reanalysed the 5' RACE reads using MiXCR and keeps one entry per CDR3 protein. The profile shows roughly 790,000 distinct CDR3 sequences, 40% to 45% of them singletons. Sequencing was done on a sample of blood. The source of these receptors is a woman aged 55 to 70 in good health.

The chain combines TRBV7-9 with TRBJ1-1; no reliable D call. Germline loops: CDR1 SEHNR, CDR2 FQNEAQ (reference sequence). Trimming took off 1 base at V and 7 bases at J, with 10 bases between the two ends. The CDR3 contains 13 residues. CDR3 protein: CASSLEAGFEAFF. CDR3 sequence (DNA): TGTGCCAGCAGCTTAGAGGCCGGGTTTGAAGCTTTCTTT.

The V call is TRBV5-1, the J call TRBJ2-3; D unresolved. This CDR3 is built from 13 residues. Trimming cost V 1 base and J 4 bases, with 7 bases left between them. Germline-derived CDR1 and CDR2 are SGHRS and YFSETQ. The CDR3 DNA is TGCGCCAGCAGCTTGCCAGAATCAGATACGCAGTATTTT. Residues: CASSLPESDTQYF. The variable domain in full, completed from reference TRBV5-1 and TRBJ2-3, reads KAGVTQTPRYLIKTRGQQVTLSCSPISGHRSVSWYQQTPGQGLQFLFEYFSETQRNKGNFPGRFSGRQFSNSRSEMNVSTLELGDSALYLCASSLPESDTQYFGPGTRLTVL.

In this sample, this clonotype turned up many times. The chain recombines TRBV27 with TRBJ2-5, with 12 nucleotides matching TRBD2. In germline, CDR1 is MNHEY, CDR2 SMNVEV (reference sequence). J was trimmed by 0 bases and V by 5 bases; bases with no gene match: 4. This CDR3 has 16 residues. The CDR3 nucleotides are TGTGCCAGCAGTCAAGGACTAGCGGGGTACCAAGAGACCCAGTACTTC. Translated, it gives CASSQGLAGYQETQYF.

V usage is TRBV20-1 and J usage is TRBJ2-5; 7 bases agree with TRBD1. Germline V lookup: CDR1 DFQATT, CDR2 SNEGSKA (reference sequence). V gave up 8 bases and J gave up 2 bases; unmatched junction bases: 5. The CDR3 loop spans 12 amino acids. The CDR3 reads CSTGTVQETQYF. CDR3 nucleotide sequence: TGCAGTACGGGGACAGTTCAAGAGACCCAGTACTTC.

As for this clonotype: The junction does not match germline at one end; this may be a read error. The chain carries TRBV3-1 and TRBJ2-6, with D possibly being TRBD1 (5 bases). CDR1 and CDR2 from the germline V gene are LGHDT and YNNKEL (reference sequence). The CDR3 contains 15 residues. The CDR3 DNA sequence: TGTGCCAGCAGCCCCCCGACCTCTGGGGCCAACGTCCAGACTTTC. It codes for CASSPPTSGANVQTF.

The chain couples TRBV12-3 or TRBV12-4 to TRBJ2-3; 9 nucleotides align to TRBD2. After removal of 3 bases from V and 5 bases from J, the junction contained 9 bases not matched to a gene. CDR3 size: 16 residues. This CDR3 reads CASSFGGGASGDTQYF. The CDR3 DNA is TGTGCCAGCAGTTTCGGCGGGGGGGCCTCGGGAGATACGCAGTATTTT.

This clonotype came up a few times. This chain links TRBV5-4 with TRBJ2-7; a weak D match, TRBD2 (6 bases). Deletions cut 3 bases from V and 1 base from J, with 20 bases between. CDR1 SGHNT and CDR2 YYREEE come from the germline V gene (reference sequence). The CDR3 totals 17 residues. This chain's CDR3 is CASSSLLATGSSYEQYF. CDR3 DNA: TGTGCCAGCAGCTCTTTACTAGCAACCGGATCGTCCTACGAGCAGTACTTC.

The CDR3 is CASGWTDTQYF. CDR3 DNA: TGTGCCAGCGGGTGGACAGATACGCAGTATTTT. V is TRBV6-2 or TRBV6-3 and J is TRBJ2-3; D is ambiguous. V was trimmed by 8 bases and J by 3 bases, leaving 6 bases between them. Germline V gene lookup returns CDR1 MNHEY and CDR2 SVGEGT. The CDR3 is 11 residues long.

This clonotype was seen repeatedly, ten times or more. V and J are TRBV4-2 and TRBJ2-3; 10 nucleotides agree with TRBD2. Germline assignment: CDR1 LGHNA and CDR2 YNFKEQ. V was pared by 0 bases and J by 4 bases, with 4 bases of the junction left unmatched. The CDR3 is 16 amino acids. Written as DNA, the CDR3 is TGTGCCAGCAGCCAAGAGTTAGCGGGAGGCGCAGATACGCAGTATTTT. The encoded protein is CASSQELAGGADTQYF.

This clonotype was detected only a few times. The gene calls are TRBV2 and TRBJ2-7; 9 nucleotides align to TRBD1. The V gene end was trimmed by 2 bases and the J gene end by 3 bases; junction bases not matched to a gene: 5. The CDR3 spans 15 residues. Germline V gene data show CDR1 as SNHLY and CDR2 as FYNNEI. CDR3 amino acids: CASSEWTGAYYEQYF. CDR3 bases: TGTGCCAGCAGTGAATGGACAGGGGCCTACTACGAGCAGTACTTC.

Notes on this clonotype: A read error may produce the germline difference seen at one junction end. This chain connects TRBV11-2 to TRBJ2-7, with 9 bases lining up with TRBD1. This CDR3 contains 15 residues. CDR1 is SGHAT, CDR2 FQNNGV, per germline. This chain's CDR3 is CANSPRTGDLYEQYF. CDR3 bases: TGTGCCAACAGCCCCCGGACAGGGGATCTCTACGAGCAGTACTTC.

The gene calls are TRBV12-3 or TRBV12-4 and TRBJ1-2; a possible D gene is TRBD1 (5 bases). The CDR3 has 14 amino acids. Trimming pared 3 bases from V and 5 bases from J, leaving 13 bases between. The CDR3 region is CASSFSGGVYGYTF. Here the CDR3 DNA reads TGTGCCAGCAGTTTTAGCGGGGGAGTTTATGGCTACACCTTC.

J is TRBJ2-3 and V is TRBV7-2; no clear D. This CDR3 is 17 amino acids long. Germline V CDR1 and CDR2: SGHTA, FQGNSA. The V and J ends lost 4 bases and 2 bases respectively, with 19 bases between them. The CDR3 sequence: CASSYLLARRFTDTQYF. CDR3 nucleotides: TGTGCCAGCAGCTATCTCCTCGCCCGAAGATTCACAGATACGCAGTATTTT.

This clonotype was detected only a few times. A junction boundary mismatches the germline segment, possibly from a read error. This sequence joins TRBV7-2 and TRBJ1-1; D is ambiguous. In germline, CDR1 is SGHTA, CDR2 FQGNSA. The CDR3 runs 15 residues. The CDR3 here is CASSLAEIRKPEAFF. The CDR3 DNA reads TGTGCCAGCAGTTTAGCGGAGATAAGGAAGCCTGAAGCTTTCTTT.